The subject of this entry is one T cell receptor (beta chain). Its specificity is unknown. TCRdb reprocessed the 5' RACE reads with MiXCR, giving one entry per CDR3 protein. In the table there are roughly 340,000 distinct CDR3 sequences, 20% to 25% of which are singletons. This specimen comes from a study of T-cell memory formation after mild COVID-19. General study points: Those CD4+ clones that contracted were mainly in CM and EM (CD8+ ones in EMRA).

This CDR3 has 13 residues. Germline V gene lookup returns CDR1 SEHNR and CDR2 FQNEAQ (reference sequence). The V and J ends lost 7 bases and 7 bases, in that order; junction bases with no gene match: 9. The sample comprised PBMCs or a T cell subset sorted from them (not recorded which). This TCR derives from a man aged 18-30 years who had mild COVID-19 (a few samples of this study predate the infection). Cell type and time point are not known. This chain uses TRBV7-9 with TRBJ1-2, with TRBD1 matching 7 bases. This CDR3 is CASTRQGLSGYTF. The DNA of the CDR3 is TGTGCCAGCACCAGACAGGGCTTAAGTGGCTACACCTTC.